This T cell receptor beta chain was captured in a study of blood T cell repertoires in COVID-19. Across the whole study: PBMCs, B-cell-depleted T cells, or T cells provided the cDNA or gDNA that made up the material.

This clone appeared a single time. In the study's own analysis: Estimates of nucleated cell counts were drawn from the amplification of reference gene primers. Only in-frame clones appear in the TCRdb table, and some are missing; sequencing was by immunoSEQ multiplex PCR. The DNA was the basis for D and trimming; V, J and clone size are from that table. The sample holds roughly 230,000 clones; approximately 84% are singletons and the top ten take about 4%. V lost 3 bases to trimming and J lost 1 base, with 12 bases between them. Germline V gene data show CDR1 as LNHDA and CDR2 as SQIVND (reference sequence). The CDR3 contains 15 residues.

The chain couples TRBV19 to TRBJ1-1; D unresolved. This TCR came from a man aged 45-65 years with acute or convalescent COVID-19. Sample: peripheral blood. CDR3 sequence reads: CASSIFNSGNTEAFF. The CDR3 DNA is TGTGCCAGTAGTATTTTCAACAGCGGGAACACTGAAGCTTTCTTT.